The source of this T cell receptor beta chain is a study of T cells in tumors after PD-1 blockade. Turning to the study itself: Prior checkpoint blockade, systemic immunosuppressant use, or anti-cancer therapy within 4 weeks excluded patients. A subset received ongoing vismodegib 150 mg daily alongside anti-PD-1 therapy.

The CDR3 is made up of 16 amino acids. Germline loops: CDR1 SGHNT, CDR2 YENEEA. V shed 3 bases and J shed 1 base, with 14 bases lying between them. Sequencing was performed with immunoSEQ multiplex PCR; in TCRdb, only in-frame clones are kept and a portion is missing. The repertoire holds roughly 49,000 clones, approximately 81% seen once, with just over 4% in the top ten. Tumor or blood genomic DNA was sequenced, with inputs of about 616 ng to 6,004 ng. Source: PBMCs, taken before anti-PD-1 treatment. The gene calls are TRBV11-3 and TRBJ2-3; D unresolved. This clonotype was obtained from a human donor with basal cell carcinoma. The CDR3 sequence is CASSFSGRAGTDTQYF. The CDR3, as DNA: TGTGCCAGCAGCTTTTCGGGCCGAGCCGGCACAGATACGCAGTATTTT.